Described below is a single TCR beta chain sequence and its context. Antigen specificity is unknown. The data are from a study of identical twins. A universal primer site was incorporated via template switching, and the cDNA contained unique molecular identifiers. MiXCR was run by TCRdb on the 5' RACE reads, yielding one entry per CDR3 protein. This table has more than 1.5 million distinct CDR3 sequences, roughly 35% appearing once. Findings and caveats of the study: Reduced insertions were recorded for abundant cord blood beta clonotypes, with no such pattern in memory repertoires. Twins showed weaker excess sharing in their beta out-of-frame sequences.

Sequences were obtained from cord blood. The sequence came from a newborn girl in good health.

DNA for the CDR3: TGTGCCACCAGCAGAGATCCGAAGGGAAATCAGCCCCAGCATTTT. It specifies CATSRDPKGNQPQHF. The genes are TRBV15 and TRBJ1-5; D gene unclear. V lost 0 bases to trimming and J lost 4 bases, with 10 bases between them. Germline loops: CDR1 LNHNV, CDR2 YYDKDF (reference sequence). This CDR3 has 15 residues.